One TCR beta chain is described in this entry. These data are taken from a study of blood T cell repertoires in COVID-19. Overall study context: Collection of acute and convalescent COVID-19 samples took place in the United States, Italy and Spain. Sample material is recorded as cDNA or gDNA derived from T cells, B-cell-depleted T cells, or PBMCs.

The CDR3 spans 16 residues. CDR1 SGDLS and CDR2 YYNGEE come from the germline V gene. The V and J ends lost 4 bases and 6 bases, in that order; junction bases with no gene match: 11. Original handling: Estimation of nucleated cell counts relied on the amplification of reference gene primers. Produced via immunoSEQ multiplex PCR; TCRdb's table is partial and in-frame only. That table supplies the V and J calls and clone size; D and trimming were determined from the DNA. The sample has around 74,000 clones; 70% to 90% are singletons. The TCR originated in a man aged 45 to 65 with active COVID-19. The source material was peripheral blood. This chain links TRBV9 with TRBJ2-1; 9 bases are a match to TRBD2. This CDR3 reads CASSRGISGGSNEQFF. The CDR3 nucleotides are TGTGCCAGCAGCCGAGGGATAAGCGGGGGGAGCAATGAGCAGTTCTTC. The variable domain in full, completed from reference TRBV9 and TRBJ2-1, reads DSGVTQTPKHLITATGQRVTLRCSPRSGDLSVYWYQQSLDQGLQFLIQYYNGEERAKGNILERFSAQQFPDLHSELNLSSLELGDSALYFCASSRGISGGSNEQFFGPGTRLTVL.